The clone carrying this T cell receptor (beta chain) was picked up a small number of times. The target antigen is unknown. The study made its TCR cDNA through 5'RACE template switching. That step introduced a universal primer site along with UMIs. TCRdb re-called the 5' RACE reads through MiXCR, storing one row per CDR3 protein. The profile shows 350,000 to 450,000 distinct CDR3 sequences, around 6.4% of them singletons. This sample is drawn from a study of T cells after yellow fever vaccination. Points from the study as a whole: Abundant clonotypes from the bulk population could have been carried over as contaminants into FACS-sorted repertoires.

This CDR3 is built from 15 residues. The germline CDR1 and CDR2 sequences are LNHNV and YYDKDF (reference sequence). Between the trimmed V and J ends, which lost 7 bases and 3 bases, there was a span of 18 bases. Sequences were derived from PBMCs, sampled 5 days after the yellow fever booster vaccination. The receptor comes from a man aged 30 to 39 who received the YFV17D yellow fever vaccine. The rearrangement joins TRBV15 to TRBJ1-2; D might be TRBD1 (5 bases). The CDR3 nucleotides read TGTGCCACCAAAGCGACGGAGGGGATCGACTATGGCTACACCTTC. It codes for CATKATEGIDYGYTF. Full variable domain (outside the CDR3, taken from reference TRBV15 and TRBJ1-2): DAMVIQNPRYQVTQFGKPVTLSCSQTLNHNVMYWYQQKSSQAPKLLFHYYDKDFNNEADTPDNFQSRRPNTSFCFLDIRSPGLGDTAMYLCATKATEGIDYGYTFGSGTRLTVV.